This entry lists 7 T cell receptor beta chains sequenced from one sample in a study of response to subunit inactivated influenza vaccine. TCRdb recomputed calls from the RT-PCR reads with MiXCR, one row per CDR3 protein. The data contain around 760,000 distinct CDR3 sequences, approximately 14% of them singletons. The starting material was PBMCs from blood, obtained less than 15 days before vaccination. The receptors were gathered from a man in his forties or fifties who received an inactivated influenza vaccine.

V is TRBV5-6 and J is TRBJ2-3, with D perhaps matching TRBD1 or TRBD2 (5 bases each). This CDR3 contains 15 residues. V was clipped by 4 bases and J by 2 bases, with 14 bases between them. The germline CDR1 and CDR2 sequences are SGHDT and YYEEEE. CDR3 residues: CASSRGPPPTDTQYF. CDR3 coding DNA: TGTGCCAGCAGCCGGGGACCACCACCCACAGATACGCAGTATTTT. Full variable domain (rest looked up from reference TRBV5-6 and TRBJ2-3): DAGVTQSPTHLIKTRGQQVTLRCSPKSGHDTVSWYQQALGQGPQFIFQYYEEEERQRGNFPDRFSGHQFPNYSSELNVNALLLGDSALYLCASSRGPPPTDTQYFGPGTRLTVL.

This chain joins TRBV5-1 and TRBJ1-6, with D perhaps matching TRBD1 (6 bases). Germline V gene lookup returns CDR1 SGHRS and CDR2 YFSETQ. The CDR3 consists of 14 residues. V lost 0 bases and J 7 bases, leaving 8 bases between the germline ends. The CDR3 sequence: CASSLVTGNSPLHF. In DNA form, the CDR3 reads TGCGCCAGCAGCTTGGTCACAGGGAATTCACCCCTCCACTTT.

The chain is built from TRBV4-1 and TRBJ2-7, with TRBD1 matching 7 bases. The V and J ends lost 3 bases and 0 bases, in that order; junction bases with no gene match: 14. CDR3 length: 18 residues. The germline V gene has CDR1 MGHRA and CDR2 YSYEKL. CDR3 in amino acids: CASSHRFRRDRISYEQYF. The DNA of the CDR3 is TGCGCCAGCAGCCACCGGTTCCGAAGGGACAGAATCTCCTACGAGCAGTACTTC.

This clonotype was counted between two and nine times. The rearrangement links TRBV4-3 to TRBJ2-7; 7 bases map to TRBD1. Germline V gene lookup returns CDR1 LGHNA and CDR2 YSLEER. The CDR3 is 16 residues long. The V gene end was trimmed by 0 bases and the J gene end by 2 bases; junction bases not matched to a gene: 7. The chain's CDR3 is CASSQDLTGATYEQYF. The CDR3 DNA follows: TGCGCCAGCAGCCAAGATCTCACAGGGGCTACCTACGAGCAGTACTTC.

This clonotype was counted at least ten times. The chain recombines TRBV20-1 with TRBJ1-5; perhaps TRBD1 as D (6 bases). Germline values: CDR1 DFQATT, CDR2 SNEGSKA (reference sequence). The CDR3 is 14 amino acids. The CDR3 spells CSAQAGGQAQPQHF. CDR3 sequence (DNA): TGCAGCGCCCAAGCCGGGGGGCAGGCTCAGCCCCAGCATTTT.

V gene TRBV11-3 combines with J gene TRBJ2-6, with D hard to call. CDR1 is SGHNT and CDR2 is YENEEA in the germline V gene. The CDR3 spans 16 residues. The V end was cut by 3 bases, the J end by 0 bases, with 9 bases between. This CDR3 reads CASSFGPLSGANVLTF. DNA for the CDR3: TGTGCCAGCAGCTTTGGTCCGCTCTCTGGGGCCAACGTCCTGACTTTC.

This clonotype was detected only a few times. The genes are TRBV7-2 and TRBJ2-7; D unresolved. V lost 2 bases to trimming and J lost 1 base, with 6 bases between them. Germline V gene lookup returns CDR1 SGHTA and CDR2 FQGNSA. The CDR3 contains 13 residues. This CDR3 is CASSLQASYEQYF. CDR3 sequence (DNA): TGTGCCAGCAGCTTACAAGCATCCTACGAGCAGTACTTC.